Here is one T cell receptor beta chain with its context. Its antigen remains unidentified. Base qualities are missing; no much larger clone stands one base away. Its CDR3 holds 15 amino acids, cysteine through phenylalanine. The kept DNA is CDR3 alone, 45 bases in frame from the first base. Looking up the germline V gene yields CDR1 SGHRS and CDR2 YFSETQ. V was cut back by 6 bases and J by 4 bases, leaving a gap of 14 bases between them. These data come from a study of cytomegalovirus exposure and HLA in healthy donors (TCRdb year 2017). About the full investigation: In an earlier analysis of 450 to 750 of the donors, 276 Gb of sequence data and 95 million to 130 million unique TCR beta sequences from roughly 190 million T cells were reported. An early release that covered fewer than 800 HLA-typed donors contained approximately 300 gigabases of sequencing data and roughly 84 million unique TCR sequences. The genetic ancestry cluster associated with self-reported Caucasian donors included about 81% of the approximately 430 genotyped donors. The study aimed to test whether cataloging public T cell receptors could reveal signatures of past pathogen exposure. The T cell repertoires of around 730 subjects were profiled by immunosequencing and related to cytomegalovirus serostatus. In addition to the first cohort of approximately 650 subjects, a separate validation cohort of some 120 different subjects was used. High-throughput TCR immunosequencing, statistical association of individual TCRs with disease status, and machine learning were combined to predict cytomegalovirus infection status. A later analysis re-analyzed previously published TCR beta repertoires from approximately 700 donors and added high-resolution HLA genotyping to study TCR occurrence patterns. Rather than drawing on any new phenotypic data, the later analysis identified candidate immune exposures from TCR beta sequences and the way those sequences occurred across donors. An earlier analysis of approximately 500 of the donors applied high-throughput TCR beta sequencing to assess whether each TCR beta V gene segment acted as functional or pseudogenic. Donor age, sex, ethnicity and CMV serostatus were collected together with the repertoire data. A later genetic analysis used genome-wide SNP genotypes for about 60% of the roughly 700 donors, treating that subset as a discovery cohort. Every discovery cohort repertoire had been produced on one sequencing platform. HLA typing included class I and class II loci at four-digit resolution. Typing coverage varied by locus: about 629-640 donors for A, B, C, DRB1 and DQB1; around 560 for DQA1; approximately 610 for DPA1; under 490 for DPB1. Four or five DR-DQ haplotypes were handled as single units for association and clustering because linkage in the cohort was strong. Across roughly 420 genotyped donors of the cohort, an average of approximately 220,000 unique TCR beta nucleotide sequences per donor were sequenced, and 15% to 20% of those sequences were non-productive. The study at large found these results: In vitro tests confirmed that a few of the cytomegalovirus-associated TCR beta chains recognize cytomegalovirus antigens. In a later analysis, several top co-occurrence clusters were reported to appear linked to parvovirus B19, influenza, CMV and Epstein-Barr virus. A later analysis associated roughly 17,000 TCR beta sequences with specific HLA alleles at a false discovery rate of 0.05. The study listed 150 to 200 TCR beta chains as associated with cytomegalovirus. HLA typing was unavailable for some donors at each locus, so association tests used only the typed subset. While some public TCRs were present in many individuals, most TCR sequences turned up only very rarely across donors. In a later analysis, most CMV-associated TCR beta chains were found to appear HLA-restricted, with HLA associations seemingly driven largely by CMV exposure. A further reported finding was that TCR beta sequences accurately predicted the HLA-A and HLA-B alleles for most subjects in the first cohort. A cluster of highly shared sequence variants was judged likely to represent a technical artifact of the sequencing pipeline. In a later genetic analysis, fewer N-insertions in productive TCRs were reported among donors in an Asian-associated ancestry cluster than the roughly 710-donor mean. Linkage disequilibrium might explain the correlated functional status among segregating V segments, but an unknown experimental factor could not be ruled out. Compared with equally common non-associated chains, HLA-associated TCR beta chains in a later analysis were more clonally expanded and had lower generation probabilities. In a later analysis, the rate of TCR association differed among HLA loci, with DRB1 alleles having the most associated TCRs and HLA-C alleles having the fewest. Because the 87-base-pair reads could not distinguish some IMGT-functional V segments, including TRBV6-2 and TRBV6-3, those segments were excluded. Immune exposure information for the cohort was limited to CMV serostatus. The classifier was reported to diagnose cytomegalovirus status with high specificity and sensitivity in both the original cohort and the validation cohort. An earlier analysis of around 540 of the donors showed that most TCR beta V segments appeared in productive rearrangements either about 90% or about 30% of the time, which broadly matched IMGT annotations. It was suggested by the authors that the approach could potentially be generalized to other disease states and immunological phenotypes. Assigning TCR associations to individual alleles was difficult when HLA alleles, especially DR and DQ, strongly co-occurred. Because counts were too low, fewer than 20 rarely observed V segments, including chromosome 9 orphons, were excluded from the earlier analysis of several hundred of the donors. In a later genetic analysis, a missense DCLRE1C variant was associated with V-gene and J-gene trimming of TCR beta chains, and the association was replicated in an independent cohort. Roughly uniform sequencing depth across donors was assumed in presence/absence analyses, although this assumption may not hold. Only TCR beta chains were sequenced in this cohort, and the absence of alpha or paired-chain data limited detectable features.

Libraries were constructed by the immunoSEQ multiplex PCR assay. For the multiplex PCR, a mixture combining 60 forward primers for TCR Vbeta segments and 13 reverse primers for TCR Jbeta segments was used. A multiplex PCR assay on genomic DNA amplified the CDR3 region of rearranged TCR beta genes. On the Illumina HiSeq System, the amplified TCR beta libraries were sequenced as 87-base-pair reads. The source study handled its data this way. In a later analysis, some 80 million unique TCR beta chains were counted across the 500 to 850 repertoires, and approximately 9.9 million of these chains were shared by at least two donors. A nearest-neighbor algorithm error-corrected the raw reads and collapsed the reads into unique sequences, merging closely related sequences to remove PCR and sequencing errors. Alignment of CDR3 sequences to IMGT reference sequences was used to assign V, D and J gene segments. For a sequence to be retained, at least a six-nucleotide match to both a V gene segment and a J gene segment was required. A rearrangement counted as productive if the CDR3 had no stop codons and remained in frame with V and J, and every other rearrangement counted as non-productive. CDR3 was defined by IMGT convention, running from the second conserved V-encoded cysteine to the conserved J-encoded phenylalanine. The earlier analysis of some 550 of the donors excluded any sequence lacking an unambiguous match to a single V gene segment. In an earlier analysis of roughly 500 of the donors, V segments were called functional above 56.7% productive rearrangements and were called segregating when the between-donor standard deviation exceeded 5%. A statistical classification framework was built to diagnose cytomegalovirus status from the catalog of TCR beta chain sequences. In a later analysis, TCR nucleotide sequences were compared against IMGT/GENE-DB human TR gene sequences so that V and J genes could be assigned. A later analysis assigned CDR3 sequences and most-parsimonious VDJ recombination scenarios with the TCRdist pipeline. In a later analysis, every TCR beta chain was defined by the combination of its CDR3 amino acid sequence and its V-gene family, and reads without a unique V-gene family were dropped. To address suspected cross-contamination and a sequencing artifact, a later analysis removed approximately 600 highly shared, low-generation-probability nucleotide sequences. A later analysis calculated a clonal expansion index for each public chain from normalized within-repertoire ranks of inferred template counts. In a later analysis, generation probabilities were computed using a VDJ recombination model fitted to out-of-frame rearrangements, and the results were checked against IGoR. Hypergeometric tests were used in a later analysis to score TCR-TCR, TCR-HLA and TCR-CMV co-occurrence, with a repertoire-size bias correction applied to the TCR pairs. A later analysis estimated false discovery rates by permuting HLA or CMV assignments 20 times. In a later analysis, co-occurring TCRs were grouped with DBSCAN, and TCRdist sequence similarity was added when clustering was performed within HLA-allele-positive subsets. Repertoires with fewer than 30,000 or more than 120,000 public chains were left out of co-occurrence clustering, as were four to six repertoires with anomalous nucleotide sharing. The clones in this table, taken by TCRdb from immuneACCESS, are in-frame only. Not every clone is retained; where verified, under half of the shortfall comes from an unresolved V gene, and the cause of the rest is unknown. V, J and clone size were drawn from that table, and D and trimming were deduced from the DNA. The sample records 150,000 to 200,000 clones, about 80% of which are singletons. Jointly, the top ten make up 1% of the sample.

The cohort comprised around 700 healthy bone marrow donors. At the time of sampling, every cohort member was nominally healthy, though immune exposures that went unrecorded were likely present. The donor was CMV seropositive and belonged to the group of about 290 seropositive cohort members. A peripheral blood sample was provided by each donor, and peripheral blood mononuclear cells were used for TCR beta sequencing. Genomic DNA was extracted from the blood cell samples with the Qiagen DNeasy Blood Extraction Kit. The receptor's source is a woman between 45 and 60 years old in good health and CMV-seropositive. The chain is made from TRBV5-1 and TRBJ2-6; TRBD2 is a possible D gene, resting on 6 matching bases. Sequencing used PBMCs. CDR3 protein: CASTLPGVGANVLTF. The nucleotide sequence reads as follows: TGCGCCAGCACCCTCCCGGGGGTGGGGGCCAACGTCCTGACTTTC.